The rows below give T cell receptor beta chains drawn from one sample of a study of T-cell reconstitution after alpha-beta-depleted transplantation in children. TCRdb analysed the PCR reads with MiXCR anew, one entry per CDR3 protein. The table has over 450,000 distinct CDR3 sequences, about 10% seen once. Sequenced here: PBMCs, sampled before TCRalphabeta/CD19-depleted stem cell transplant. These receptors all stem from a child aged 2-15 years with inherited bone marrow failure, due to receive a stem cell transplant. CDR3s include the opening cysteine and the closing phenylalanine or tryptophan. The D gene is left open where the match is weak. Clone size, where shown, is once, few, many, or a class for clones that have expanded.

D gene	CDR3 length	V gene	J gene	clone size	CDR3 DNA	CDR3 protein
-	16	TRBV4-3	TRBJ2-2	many	TGCGCCAGCAGCCAAGCGGCAGGAGAGAACACCGGGGAGCTGTTTTTT	CASSQAAGENTGELFF
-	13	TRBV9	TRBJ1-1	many	TGTGCCAGCAGCGTCGGAGGGGGGAGTCGAGCTTTCTTT	CASSVGGGSRAFF
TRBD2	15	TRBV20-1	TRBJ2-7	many	TGCAGTGCTAGGGTAGCGGGATCTGTTGGTGGCGAGCAGTACTTC	CSARVAGSVGGEQYF
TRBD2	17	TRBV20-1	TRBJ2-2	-	TGCAGTGCTAGGGGGGCGGTAGCGGGAGTTCCCACCGGGGAGCTGTTTTTT	CSARGAVAGVPTGELFF
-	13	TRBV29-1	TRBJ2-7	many	TGCAGCGTCGATGTGGGCCAGGGTAGGGAGCAGTACTTC	CSVDVGQGREQYF
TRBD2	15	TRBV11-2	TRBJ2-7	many	TGTGCCAGCAGCTTAGTATGGGGACTAGTTGGTGAGCAGTACTTC	CASSLVWGLVGEQYF
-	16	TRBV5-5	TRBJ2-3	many	TGTGCCAGCAGCTTGGGGGGGCGGGGGAGCACAGATACGCAGTATTTT	CASSLGGRGSTDTQYF
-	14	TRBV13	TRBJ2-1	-	TGTGCCAGCAGCCTCCCCGTTCCCTACAATGAGCAGTTCTTC	CASSLPVPYNEQFF
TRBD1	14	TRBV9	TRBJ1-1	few	TGTGCCAGCAGGGAGGGACAGCAGGACACTGAAGCTTTCTTT	CASREGQQDTEAFF
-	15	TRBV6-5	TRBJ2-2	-	TGTGCCAGCAGTTACTCGTGGGGTGACGCCGGGGAGCTGTTTTTT	CASSYSWGDAGELFF
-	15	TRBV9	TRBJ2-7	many	TGTGCCAGCAGCGTATCGAGTAGCGGCCCTAGAGAGCAGTACTTC	CASSVSSSGPREQYF
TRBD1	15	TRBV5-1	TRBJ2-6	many	TGCGCCAGCCGGGACAGGATAACTGGGGCCAACGTCCTGACTTTC	CASRDRITGANVLTF
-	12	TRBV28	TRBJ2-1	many	TGTGCCAGCAGTCACATTTTGAATGAGCAGTTCTTC	CASSHILNEQFF
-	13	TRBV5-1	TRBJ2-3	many	TGCGCCAGCAGCTCAGACTACGACGAGACGCAGTATTTT	CASSSDYDETQYF
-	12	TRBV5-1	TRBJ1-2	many	TGCGCCAGCAGCTTGGCTGGGTTCGGCTACACCTTC	CASSLAGFGYTF
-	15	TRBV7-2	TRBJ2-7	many	TGTGCCAGCAGCTGGACGGATTCAAGCTCCTACGAGCAGTACTTC	CASSWTDSSSYEQYF
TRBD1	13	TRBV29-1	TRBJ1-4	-	TGCAGCCTGAGGGACAGGGTGGATGAAAAACTGTTTTTT	CSLRDRVDEKLFF
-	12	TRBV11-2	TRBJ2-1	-	TGTGCCAGCAGCGCGGATGAGGTTGAGCAGTTCTTC	CASSADEVEQFF
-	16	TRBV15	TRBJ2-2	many	TGTGCCACCAGCAGAGAGGGGGGCCCGAACACCGGGGAGCTGTTTTTT	CATSREGGPNTGELFF
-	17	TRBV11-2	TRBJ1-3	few	TGTGCCAGCAGCGTAGTGACCACAGGGCCTAATGGAAACACCATATATTTT	CASSVVTTGPNGNTIYF
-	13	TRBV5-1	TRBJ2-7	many	TGCGCCAGCAGCTTGGACGTGGACTACGAGCAGTACTTC	CASSLDVDYEQYF
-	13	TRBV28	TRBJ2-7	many	TGTGCCAGTCACAGGGGACTCGACTACGAGCAGTACTTC	CASHRGLDYEQYF
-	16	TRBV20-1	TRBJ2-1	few	TGCAGTGCTAGAGTAGAGGCTAGCGCTATCTACAATGAGCAGTTCTTC	CSARVEASAIYNEQFF
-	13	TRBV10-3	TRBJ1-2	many	TGTGCCATCACCCAGACCGCCTACTATGGCTACACCTTC	CAITQTAYYGYTF
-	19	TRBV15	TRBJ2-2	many	TGTGCCACCAGAAACGGAATGTGGGAGTGGCCGACGAACACCGGGGAGCTGTTTTTT	CATRNGMWEWPTNTGELFF
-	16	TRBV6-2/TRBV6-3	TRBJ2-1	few	TGTGCCAGCAGTTACCGGGACTCCCGCTCCTACAATGAGCAGTTCTTC	CASSYRDSRSYNEQFF
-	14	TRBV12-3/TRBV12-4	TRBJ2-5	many	TGTGCCAGCAGCAAGTTAGCAGGGCCAGAGACCCAGTACTTC	CASSKLAGPETQYF
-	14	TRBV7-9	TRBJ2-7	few	TGTGCCAGCAGCTGGGACTGGGTGTCCTACGAGCAGTACTTC	CASSWDWVSYEQYF
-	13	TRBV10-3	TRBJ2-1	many	TGTGCCATCAGTGAGCTCCAGGGCGATGAGCAGTTCTTC	CAISELQGDEQFF
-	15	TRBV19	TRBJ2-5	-	TGTGCCAGGCGAACCAGGGGTCCATCGCCCAGAACCCAGTACTTC	CARRTRGPSPRTQYF
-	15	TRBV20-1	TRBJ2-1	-	TGCAGTGCTAGAGATCCACAGAGCTCCTACAATGAGCAGTTCTTC	CSARDPQSSYNEQFF
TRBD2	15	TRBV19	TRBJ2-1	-	TGTGCCAGTTCGCCCCTAGCGGGAGGGGTAAATGAGCAGTTCTTC	CASSPLAGGVNEQFF
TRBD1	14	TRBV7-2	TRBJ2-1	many	TGTGCCAGCAGCCCCGCGGGCAGGGGGCGAAAGCAGTTCTTC	CASSPAGRGRKQFF
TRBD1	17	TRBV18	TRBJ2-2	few	TGTGCCAGCTCACCAAAGGCGCAGGGGGCTATTACCGGGGAGCTGTTTTTT	CASSPKAQGAITGELFF
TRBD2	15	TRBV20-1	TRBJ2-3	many	TGCAGTGCTCCTTGGTTAGCGGGGAGCACAGATACGCAGTATTTT	CSAPWLAGSTDTQYF
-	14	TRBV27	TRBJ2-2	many	TGTGCCAGCAGTCTAATCCACTCCACCGGGGAGCTGTTTTTT	CASSLIHSTGELFF
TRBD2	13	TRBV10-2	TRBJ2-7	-	TGCGCCAGCGGCGGACTAGCGGGAGTGCAGCAGTACTTC	CASGGLAGVQQYF
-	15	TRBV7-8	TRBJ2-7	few	TGTGCCAGCAGCTTAGCGAACAGGGAAGTCTACGAGCAGTACTTC	CASSLANREVYEQYF
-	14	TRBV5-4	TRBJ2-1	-	TGTGCCAGCAGCTTGAGTGGGCGGGACAATGAGCAGTTCTTC	CASSLSGRDNEQFF
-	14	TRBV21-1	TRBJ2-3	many	TGTGCCAGACCGGGACTAGCGGGAGTGGGTACGCAGTATTTT	CARPGLAGVGTQYF
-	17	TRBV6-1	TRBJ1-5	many	TGTGCCAGCAGTGCAGAGCGTGGGGGATATAGCAATCAGCCCCAGCATTTT	CASSAERGGYSNQPQHF
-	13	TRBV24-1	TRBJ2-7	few	TGTGCCACCAGTGGAGGGGCGACCTACGAGCAGTACTTC	CATSGGATYEQYF
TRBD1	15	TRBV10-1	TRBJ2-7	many	TGCGCCAGATCCCCCCGGGACAGTGTTCTCTACGAGCAGTACTTC	CARSPRDSVLYEQYF
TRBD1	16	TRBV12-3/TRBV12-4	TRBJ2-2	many	TGTGCCAGCAGCCCTGGACAGGGGCTAAACACCGGGGAGCTGTTTTTT	CASSPGQGLNTGELFF
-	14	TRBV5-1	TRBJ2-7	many	TGCGCCAGCGCCCGGAGAGGGGAGACCTACGAGCAGTACTTC	CASARRGETYEQYF
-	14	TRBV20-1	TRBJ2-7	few	TGCAGTGCTATACCTAGCGCCGTCTCCTACGAGCAGTACTTC	CSAIPSAVSYEQYF
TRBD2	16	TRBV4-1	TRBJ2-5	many	TGCGCCAGCAGCCAAGGTAGCGGGAGGGTCCAAGAGACCCAGTACTTC	CASSQGSGRVQETQYF
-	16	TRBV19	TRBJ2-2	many	TGTGCCAGTAGTAGCCACAGGTATTCGAACACCGGGGAGCTGTTTTTT	CASSSHRYSNTGELFF
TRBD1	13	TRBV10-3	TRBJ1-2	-	TGTGCCATCAGCGCCGACAGGGAGGAAGGCTACACCTTC	CAISADREEGYTF
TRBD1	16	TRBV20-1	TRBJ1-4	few	TGCAGTGCCTCCTATATTACCGGGACAGCTGGTGAAAAACTGTTTTTT	CSASYITGTAGEKLFF
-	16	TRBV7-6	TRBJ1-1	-	TGTGCCAGCAGCTTAGAAGGGCTACCTATGAACACTGAAGCTTTCTTT	CASSLEGLPMNTEAFF
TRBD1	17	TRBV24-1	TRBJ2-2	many	TGTGCCACCAGTGCCCCTGCGGGGACAGGGAAGGCGAAGGAGCTGTTTTTT	CATSAPAGTGKAKELFF
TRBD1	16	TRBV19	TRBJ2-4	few	TGTGCCAGTAGTCCCACTTGGGCAGGGGGCGAATCATTGCAGTACTTC	CASSPTWAGGESLQYF
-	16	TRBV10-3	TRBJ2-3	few	TGTGCCATCCGGGGTGACACCCGTGCTAGCACAGATACGCAGTATTTT	CAIRGDTRASTDTQYF
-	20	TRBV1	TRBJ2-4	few	TGCACCAGCAGCCCTGGGGGGCCCCTATTGGGACTAGGAACCAAAAACATTCAGTACTTC	CTSSPGGPLLGLGTKNIQYF
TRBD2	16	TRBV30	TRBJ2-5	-	TGTGCCTGGAGCCCCGGACTAGCGGGCCTCCAAGAGACCCAGTACTTC	CAWSPGLAGLQETQYF
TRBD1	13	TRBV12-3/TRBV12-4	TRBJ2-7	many	TGTGCCAGCACGCCGACAGGGGGGTGGGAGCAGTACTTC	CASTPTGGWEQYF
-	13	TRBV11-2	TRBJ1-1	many	TGTGCCAGCAGCTTTGAGGTGAACACTGAAGCTTTCTTT	CASSFEVNTEAFF
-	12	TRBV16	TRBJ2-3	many	TGTGCCAGCAGCCACCCCGAGGATACGCAGTATTTT	CASSHPEDTQYF